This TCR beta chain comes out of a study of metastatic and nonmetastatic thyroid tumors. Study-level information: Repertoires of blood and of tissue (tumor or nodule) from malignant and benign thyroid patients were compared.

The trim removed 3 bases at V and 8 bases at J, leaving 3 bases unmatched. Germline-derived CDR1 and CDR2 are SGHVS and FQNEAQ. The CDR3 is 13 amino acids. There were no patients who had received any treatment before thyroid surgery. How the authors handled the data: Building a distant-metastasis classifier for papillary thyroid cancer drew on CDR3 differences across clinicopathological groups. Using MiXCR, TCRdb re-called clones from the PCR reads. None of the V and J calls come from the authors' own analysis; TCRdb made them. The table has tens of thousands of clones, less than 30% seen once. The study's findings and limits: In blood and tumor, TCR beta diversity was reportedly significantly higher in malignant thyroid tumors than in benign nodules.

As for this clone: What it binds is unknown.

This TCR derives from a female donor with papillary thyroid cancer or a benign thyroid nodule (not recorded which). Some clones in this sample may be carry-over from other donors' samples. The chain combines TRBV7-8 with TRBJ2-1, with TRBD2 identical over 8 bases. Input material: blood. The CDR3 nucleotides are TGTGCCAGCAGCTTCCGGGGGGGCGATGAGCAGTTCTTC. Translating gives CASSFRGGDEQFF.